These 3 T cell receptor beta chains share one sample of origin, sequenced in a study of blood T cell repertoires in COVID-19. The data were produced by immunoSEQ multiplex PCR, yet TCRdb's version contains in-frame clones alone and is incomplete. Here the sample spans about 330,000 clones, 87% being singletons. The sample taken for sequencing was peripheral blood. The receptors were gathered from a man aged 25 to 45 with COVID-19, enrolled during active disease.

The genes are TRBV28 and TRBJ2-3; TRBD2 agrees at 13 bases. The CDR3 consists of 17 residues. The germline gives CDR1 MDHEN, CDR2 SYDVKM. The V segment lost 10 bases and the J segment 3 bases; nucleotides outside the gene matches: 13. CDR3 sequence reads: CATLGLAGPRGTDTQYF. The CDR3 region has the DNA TGTGCCACCTTGGGACTAGCGGGACCCCGCGGTACAGATACGCAGTATTTT.

The chain carries TRBV9 and TRBJ2-1, with 14 positions matching TRBD2. The CDR3 consists of 16 residues. J lost 13 bases, V lost 4 bases, and 13 bases had no gene match. Germline V gives CDR1 SGDLS, CDR2 YYNGEE. The CDR3 coding sequence is TGTGCCAGCAGCCCCGCGGGGACTAGCGGGAGAAATGCCCAGTTCTTC. Translating it yields CASSPAGTSGRNAQFF.

The chain combines TRBV4-2 with TRBJ2-7, with D maybe TRBD2 (5 bases). V lost 0 bases to trimming and J lost 2 bases, with 14 bases between them. The CDR3 covers 16 residues. Germline CDR1 LGHNA, CDR2 YNFKEQ. The CDR3 sequence: CASSQDEREYTYEQYF. CDR3 in DNA: TGTGCCAGCAGCCAAGACGAGAGGGAATATACCTACGAGCAGTACTTC.